A selection of T cell receptor beta chains follows, all from one sample in a study of graft-versus-host responses after intestinal transplantation. No antigen has been identified for these receptors. Data came from immunoSEQ multiplex PCR; TCRdb stores just in-frame clones and leaves some out. There are 140,000 or so clones in the sample; 80% to 95% occur only once, and about 0.2% lies in the top ten. The sample consisted of unstimulated CD4+ T cells sorted from spleen or lymph node cells, taken before intestinal transplant. The receptor set was obtained from a human donor who received an intestinal transplant. The CDR3 runs from the conserved cysteine through the conserved F or W. A D gene is named only where the DNA matches it firmly. Rows may omit the clone size; those that give it use once, few, many or a size class.

V	size	D	J	CDR3	DNA
TRBV4-3	-	-	TRBJ2-7	CASSQEVLSSYEQYF	TGCGCCAGCAGCCAAGAGGTCCTTAGCTCCTACGAGCAGTACTTC
TRBV11-3	-	-	TRBJ2-3	CASSPWGSDTQYF	TGTGCCAGCAGCCCGTGGGGGTCAGATACGCAGTATTTT
TRBV15	-	TRBD1	TRBJ2-7	CATSRVSGTGIYEQYF	TGTGCCACCAGCAGAGTTTCCGGGACAGGGATCTACGAGCAGTACTTC
TRBV19	-	-	TRBJ1-2	CASSVHSSGTNYGYTF	TGTGCCAGTAGTGTCCACTCTTCCGGGACTAACTATGGCTACACCTTC
TRBV27	-	-	TRBJ2-7	CASSRVVGSSYEQYF	TGTGCCAGCAGTCGGGTCGTCGGGAGCTCCTACGAGCAGTACTTC
TRBV6-1	-	-	TRBJ1-1	CASSPRGEAFF	TGTGCCAGCAGCCCCCGAGGGGAAGCTTTCTTT
TRBV7-3	-	-	TRBJ1-1	CASSLWALDTEAFF	TGTGCCAGCAGCTTATGGGCATTAGACACTGAAGCTTTCTTT
TRBV6-6	-	TRBD2	TRBJ2-1	CASSSTGEGQFF	TGTGCCAGCAGTAGCACCGGGGAGGGGCAGTTCTTC
TRBV28	-	-	TRBJ1-5	CASRGLAGAQHF	TGTGCCAGCAGGGGGCTCGCCGGAGCCCAGCATTTT
TRBV10-3	-	-	TRBJ1-5	CAISPQQDQPQHF	TGTGCCATCAGTCCGCAACAGGATCAGCCCCAGCATTTT
TRBV19	-	-	TRBJ2-1	CASSTPAGGSYNEQFF	TGTGCCAGTAGTACCCCGGCAGGGGGGTCCTACAATGAGCAGTTCTTC
TRBV5-1	-	TRBD2	TRBJ2-1	CATQLGTSEYNEQFF	TGCGCCACTCAACTAGGGACTAGCGAATACAATGAGCAGTTCTTC
TRBV7-2	once	TRBD2	TRBJ2-7	CASSLTSGSSYEQYF	TGTGCCAGCAGCTTGACTAGCGGGAGCTCCTACGAGCAGTACTTC
TRBV28	-	TRBD1	TRBJ2-3	CASSWDRYTDTQYF	TGTGCCAGCAGTTGGGACAGATACACAGATACGCAGTATTTT
TRBV4-2	-	TRBD1	TRBJ2-1	CASSPTGQGKGEQFF	TGTGCCAGCAGCCCAACGGGACAGGGTAAAGGTGAGCAGTTCTTC
TRBV4-1	-	TRBD2	TRBJ2-3	CASSQGTSGSTDTQYF	TGCGCCAGCAGCCAAGGGACTAGCGGGAGCACAGATACGCAGTATTTT
TRBV7-3	-	-	TRBJ2-1	CASSLGQGIENEQFF	TGTGCCAGCAGCTTAGGGCAGGGGATTGAGAATGAGCAGTTCTTC
TRBV5-1	-	TRBD2	TRBJ2-1	CASSLGPSGRGNEQFF	TGCGCCAGCAGCTTGGGTCCTAGCGGGAGAGGCAATGAGCAGTTCTTC
TRBV4-2	-	-	TRBJ2-5	CASSQDGQLETQYF	TGTGCCAGCAGCCAAGATGGCCAGCTAGAGACCCAGTACTTC
TRBV25-1	-	TRBD2	TRBJ2-5	CASRGGVQETQYF	TGTGCCAGCAGGGGGGGGGTACAAGAGACCCAGTACTTC
TRBV20-1	once	-	TRBJ1-1	CSARWGREAFF	TGCAGTGCTAGATGGGGGCGTGAAGCTTTCTTT
TRBV7-9	once	TRBD2	TRBJ2-1	CASSSGTSGRRDEQFF	TGTGCCAGCAGCTCAGGGACTAGCGGGAGACGGGATGAGCAGTTCTTC
TRBV28	-	-	TRBJ2-7	CASSRVLGGLPSHEQYF	TGTGCCAGCAGTCGAGTGCTCGGGGGACTTCCCTCCCACGAGCAGTACTTC
TRBV5-6	once	TRBD1	TRBJ2-2	CASSSPGQGVTGELFF	TGTGCCAGCAGCTCTCCGGGACAGGGGGTGACCGGGGAGCTGTTTTTT
TRBV10-2	-	-	TRBJ2-5	CASSAALGETQYF	TGCGCCAGCAGTGCCGCACTAGGGGAGACCCAGTACTTC
TRBV7-2	-	-	TRBJ2-7	CASSLGMTSYEQYF	TGTGCCAGCAGCTTGGGGATGACTTCCTACGAGCAGTACTTC
TRBV18	-	-	TRBJ2-7	CASSPGTSYEQYF	TGTGCCAGCTCCCCCGGGACTTCCTACGAGCAGTACTTC
TRBV2	few	-	TRBJ1-3	CASSGIRVAGNTIYF	TGTGCCAGCAGTGGGATTAGGGTGGCCGGAAACACCATATATTTT
TRBV10-3	-	-	TRBJ1-3	CAITPFGTQGNTIYF	TGTGCCATCACGCCATTCGGGACACAGGGAAACACCATATATTTT
TRBV15	-	TRBD2	TRBJ2-5	CATSRDPTSGRTDQYF	TGTGCCACCAGCAGAGATCCGACTAGCGGGAGGACAGACCAGTACTTC
TRBV5-1	once	-	TRBJ2-5	CASSLAGAQVETQYF	TGCGCCAGCAGCTTGGCAGGGGCGCAGGTTGAGACCCAGTACTTC
TRBV11-3	-	-	TRBJ2-1	CASSSRRGPFYEQFF	TGTGCCAGCAGCTCTCGTCGGGGCCCCTTCTATGAGCAGTTCTTC
TRBV4-2	-	-	TRBJ1-6	CASSQDQGPYNSPLHF	TGTGCCAGCAGCCAAGACCAGGGACCCTATAATTCACCCCTCCACTTT
TRBV2	-	TRBD1	TRBJ1-5	CASSIGTGAQPQHF	TGTGCCAGCAGTATCGGGACAGGGGCTCAGCCCCAGCATTTT
TRBV5-1	-	-	TRBJ1-3	CASSRDLSSGNTIYF	TGCGCCAGCAGCCGGGACCTTAGCTCTGGAAACACCATATATTTT
TRBV30	-	-	TRBJ2-7	CAWSKGIYEQYF	TGTGCCTGGAGTAAGGGGATATACGAGCAGTACTTC
TRBV2	-	TRBD1	TRBJ2-1	CASTNRDRGGNEQFF	TGTGCCAGCACGAACCGGGACAGGGGTGGCAATGAGCAGTTCTTC
TRBV4-3	-	-	TRBJ2-1	CASSQDLAGLTYNEQFF	TGCGCCAGCAGCCAAGATCTGGCGGGTTTGACCTACAATGAGCAGTTCTTC
TRBV5-8	-	-	TRBJ2-1	CASSFEPGNEQFF	TGTGCCAGCAGCTTTGAGCCGGGGAATGAGCAGTTCTTC
TRBV5-6	-	TRBD1	TRBJ1-2	CASSFQGVGYGYTF	TGTGCCAGCAGTTTTCAGGGGGTTGGCTATGGCTACACCTTC